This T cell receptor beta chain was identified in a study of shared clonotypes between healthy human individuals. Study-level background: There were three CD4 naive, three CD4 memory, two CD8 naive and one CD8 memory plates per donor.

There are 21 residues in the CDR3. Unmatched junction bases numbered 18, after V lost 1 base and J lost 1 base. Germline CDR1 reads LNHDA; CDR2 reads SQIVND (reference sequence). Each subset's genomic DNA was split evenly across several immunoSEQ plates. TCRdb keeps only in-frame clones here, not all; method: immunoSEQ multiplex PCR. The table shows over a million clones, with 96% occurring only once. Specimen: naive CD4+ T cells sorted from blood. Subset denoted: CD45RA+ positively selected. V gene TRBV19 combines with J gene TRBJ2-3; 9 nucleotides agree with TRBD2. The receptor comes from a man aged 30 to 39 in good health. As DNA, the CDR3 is TGTGCCAGTAGTATAGGTGGGGCTAGCGGGATTCGAGCTTTGCGCACAGATACGCAGTATTTT. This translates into CASSIGGASGIRALRTDTQYF.